Shown below are 21 T cell receptor beta chains from a single sample sequenced in a study of human T cells and chemical hapten exposure. TCRdb redid the calling of the RACE reads with MiXCR, one entry per CDR3 protein. In the table there are roughly 380,000 distinct CDR3 sequences, roughly 6% of which are singletons. Time point of the sample: patch test 2, 6 weeks after DPC sensitization. The treatment: therapeutic diphenylcyclopropenone sensitization with weekly scalp DPC. Sequenced here: whole blood, sampled in connection with sensitization to the hapten diphenylcyclopropenone (DPC). These receptors all come from a woman under 30 with alopecia areata. Some clones in this sample may be carry-over from other donors' samples.

This clonotype was recorded many times. CDR3: CSVDKGGNEKLFF. In DNA form, the CDR3 reads TGCAGCGTTGATAAGGGGGGTAATGAAAAACTGTTTTTT. V and J are TRBV29-1 and TRBJ1-4; perhaps TRBD1 as D (6 bases). Germline CDR1 and CDR2: SQVTM and ANQGSEA. Trimming removed 3 bases from V and 4 bases from J, with 9 bases in between. This CDR3 region has 13 residues. Based on the CDR3 plus reference TRBV29-1 and TRBJ1-4, the full variable domain is SAVISQKPSRDICQRGTSLTIQCQVDSQVTMMFWYRQQPGQSLTLIATANQGSEATYESGFVIDKFPISRPNLTFSTLTVSNMSPEDSSIYLCSVDKGGNEKLFFGSGTQLSVL.

There are a few counts of this clonotype. In nucleotides, the CDR3 is TGTGCTAGTGGTTTGGGGCAGACCTACCAAGAGACCCAGTACTTC. Protein product: CASGLGQTYQETQYF. The gene calls are TRBV12-5 and TRBJ2-5; D gene uncertain. CDR3 length equals 15 residues. Germline assignment: CDR1 LGHNT and CDR2 FRNRAP. Trimming removed 1 base from V and 0 bases from J, with 9 bases in between.

This chain links TRBV24-1 with TRBJ2-3; TRBD1 or TRBD2 may be the D gene (6 bases each). This CDR3 comprises 13 residues. Germline lookup yields CDR1 KGHDR and CDR2 SFDVKD. V was shortened by 7 bases and J by 2 bases, with 9 bases between the two germline ends. CDR3 DNA: TGTGCCACCAGAAGGGGGGACACAGATACGCAGTATTTT. Translating it yields CATRRGDTDTQYF.

This clonotype was detected ten times or more. The chain couples TRBV20-1 to TRBJ1-3, with TRBD1 matching 7 bases. The germline V gene has CDR1 DFQATT and CDR2 SNEGSKA (reference sequence). The CDR3 spans 19 residues. Germline trimming cut 6 bases from V and 0 bases from J; bases unmatched to any gene: 20. The CDR3 loop is CSARSPGTAFPFSGNTIYF. CDR3 DNA sequence: TGCAGTGCCCGAAGCCCCGGGACAGCGTTCCCGTTCTCTGGAAACACCATATATTTT.

The chain recombines TRBV12-3 or TRBV12-4 with TRBJ2-1; D is undetermined. V lost 6 bases, J lost 9 bases, and 9 bases lay in between. The CDR3 loop spans 11 amino acids. This chain's CDR3 is CASRGVGEQFF. DNA of the CDR3: TGTGCCAGCAGGGGCGTGGGTGAGCAGTTCTTC.

This clonotype occurred many times. This rearrangement joins TRBV29-1 to TRBJ1-6, with D perhaps matching TRBD1 (5 bases). Deletions cut 6 bases from V and 7 bases from J, with 13 bases between. The CDR3 is 13 amino acids. The germline CDR1 and CDR2 sequences are SQVTM and ANQGSEA. The chain's CDR3 is CSVRTTRNSPLHF. In DNA form, the CDR3 reads TGCAGCGTGAGGACAACTAGGAATTCACCCCTCCACTTT. The variable domain in full, completed from reference TRBV29-1 and TRBJ1-6, reads SAVISQKPSRDICQRGTSLTIQCQVDSQVTMMFWYRQQPGQSLTLIATANQGSEATYESGFVIDKFPISRPNLTFSTLTVSNMSPEDSSIYLCSVRTTRNSPLHFGNGTRLTVT.

The table lists this clonotype with a few counts. V gene TRBV29-1 combines with J gene TRBJ2-5; weak D call: TRBD1 (5 bases). The V and J ends lost 3 bases and 1 base respectively, with 12 bases between them. The CDR3 loop spans 14 amino acids. Germline V CDR1 and CDR2: SQVTM, ANQGSEA. The CDR3 loop is CSVDFFQGQETQYF. CDR3 in DNA: TGCAGCGTTGATTTCTTCCAGGGCCAAGAGACCCAGTACTTC.

A few counts support this clonotype. J is TRBJ2-1 and V is TRBV20-1; 10 bases fit TRBD2. The CDR3 has 16 amino acids. Trimming removed 6 bases from V and 0 bases from J; junction bases left unmatched: 8. Germline assignment: CDR1 DFQATT and CDR2 SNEGSKA (reference sequence). CDR3 bases: TGCAGTGCAGGCCTAGCGGGGGACCCCTCCTACAATGAGCAGTTCTTC. It is translated as CSAGLAGDPSYNEQFF.

This clonotype showed up many times. The chain carries TRBV15 and TRBJ1-2; D remains ambiguous. The V and J ends lost 0 bases and 6 bases respectively, with 11 bases between them. Germline lookup yields CDR1 LNHNV and CDR2 YYDKDF (reference sequence). CDR3 size: 14 residues. The CDR3 DNA reads as TGTGCCACCAGCAGAGAGGACCCCTGGCATGGCTACACCTTC. Its protein product is CATSREDPWHGYTF.

This clonotype came up many times. The chain employs TRBV6-5 and TRBJ1-1, with 9 nucleotides matching TRBD1. There are 17 residues in the CDR3. Trimming at V came to 2 bases and at J to 0 bases, leaving 7 bases not matched to a gene. CDR1 and CDR2 from the germline V gene are MNHEY and SVGAGI. As DNA, the CDR3 is TGTGCCAGCAGTTACACTACAGGGGGCTCTCTGAACACTGAAGCTTTCTTT. It specifies CASSYTTGGSLNTEAFF.

This clonotype was observed many times. The chain carries TRBV5-4 and TRBJ2-6; D is ambiguous. Trimming left V 4 bases short and J 1 base short, with 9 bases between. The CDR3 covers 15 residues. CDR1 and CDR2 from the germline V gene are SGHNT and YYREEE (reference sequence). The DNA for the CDR3 is TGTGCCAGCAGCACAGTCGGATCTGGGGCCAACGTCCTGACTTTC. Amino acid sequence: CASSTVGSGANVLTF.

The CDR3 loop is CASSYDSGGVGNTDTQYF. CDR3 bases: TGTGCCAGCAGTTACGATAGCGGGGGGGTAGGAAACACAGATACGCAGTATTTT. The V call is TRBV6-6, the J call TRBJ2-3, with 11 bases lining up with TRBD2. The germline gives CDR1 MNHNY, CDR2 SVGAGI (reference sequence). The CDR3 has 18 residues. V was clipped by 2 bases and J by 2 bases; unmatched bases: 9.

This clonotype was counted only a few times. The chain links TRBV27 to TRBJ2-3, with a possible D match to TRBD2 (5 bases). Germline V gives CDR1 MNHEY, CDR2 SMNVEV (reference sequence). The V and J ends lost 4 bases and 1 base respectively, with 12 bases between them. The CDR3 has 15 residues. CDR3 DNA: TGTGCCAGCAGTTCACCTCTCGGGGGCACAGATACGCAGTATTTT. Its translation is CASSSPLGGTDTQYF.

This clonotype was seen at least ten times. The chain couples TRBV29-1 to TRBJ1-1; a possible D gene is TRBD1 (6 bases). The germline gives CDR1 SQVTM, CDR2 ANQGSEA. Trimming took 5 bases from V and 0 from J, leaving 10 bases between them. The CDR3 is 13 residues long. In DNA, the CDR3 is TGCAGCGTTACAGGGCCGGTGAACACTGAAGCTTTCTTT. As protein: CSVTGPVNTEAFF.

This clonotype occurred many times. The chain carries TRBV12-3 or TRBV12-4 and TRBJ1-1; unclear D gene. Trimming left V 3 bases short and J 1 base short, with 6 bases between. The CDR3 loop spans 13 amino acids. CDR3 nucleotides: TGTGCCAGCAGTTTCGGACGGAACACTGAAGCTTTCTTT. Its translation is CASSFGRNTEAFF.

The chain carries TRBV20-1 and TRBJ2-3; either TRBD1 or TRBD2 may supply D (5 bases each). This CDR3 has 14 residues. Trimming left V 6 bases short and J 4 bases short, with 17 bases between. Germline V gene lookup returns CDR1 DFQATT and CDR2 SNEGSKA (reference sequence). CDR3 nucleotide sequence: TGCAGTGCCCCGGGACCCCAGTCATCAGATACGCAGTATTTT. It codes for CSAPGPQSSDTQYF.

The genes are TRBV15 and TRBJ1-6; D is perhaps TRBD1 (5 bases). Germline CDR1 reads LNHNV; CDR2 reads YYDKDF (reference sequence). The CDR3 is made up of 14 amino acids. V was trimmed by 1 base and J by 13 bases, leaving 14 bases between them. The CDR3 loop is CATSRGQGALPLHF. The CDR3 DNA reads as TGTGCCACCAGCAGAGGGCAAGGGGCCCTTCCCCTCCACTTT.

This clonotype was seen more than once but under ten times. The V gene is TRBV18, the J gene TRBJ1-5; no firm D call. CDR3 length: 17 amino acids. Germline-derived CDR1 and CDR2 are KGHSH and LQKENI. Trimming removed 6 bases at V and 0 bases at J, with 18 bases between. The CDR3 coding sequence is TGTGCCAGCTCGCCAACACGGCCAGAAAATAGCAATCAGCCCCAGCATTTT. It translates to CASSPTRPENSNQPQHF.

The V and J genes are TRBV5-1 and TRBJ1-2; D gene ambiguous. The ends were cut back, 0 bases at V and 4 bases at J, with 13 bases in the middle. This CDR3 contains 15 residues. Germline assignment: CDR1 SGHRS and CDR2 YFSETQ. CDR3 sequence: CASSLENEGGYGYTF. DNA of the CDR3: TGCGCCAGCAGCTTGGAGAACGAGGGAGGCTATGGCTACACCTTC.

This clonotype was detected a few times. The genes are TRBV28 and TRBJ2-7; tentative D call: TRBD2 (6 bases). CDR1 and CDR2 (germline): MDHEN, SYDVKM. The CDR3 is made up of 13 amino acids. V was clipped by 5 bases and J by 9 bases, with 17 bases between them. This CDR3 is CASSIGARGGQYF. The CDR3 DNA reads TGTGCCAGCAGTATTGGGGCTCGGGGAGGGCAGTACTTC.

This clonotype was picked up a small number of times. This rearrangement joins TRBV6-5 to TRBJ2-1; TRBD2 matches 8 bases. J was trimmed by 4 bases and V by 1 base; bases with no gene match: 6. Germline CDR1 reads MNHEY; CDR2 reads SVGAGI. The CDR3 has 16 residues. The CDR3 bases are TGTGCCAGCAGTTACTTTGCGGGGGGCAAGTACAATGAGCAGTTCTTC. Translating gives CASSYFAGGKYNEQFF.